The next 11 T cell receptor beta chains were all read from a single sample in a study of OX40 agonist ivuxolimab in advanced cancers. Sequenced by immunoSEQ multiplex PCR; TCRdb stores in-frame clones only, minus some. In the table there are just under 65,000 clones, 80% to 90% of which are singletons. The specimen comprised CD4+ or CD8+ T cells sorted from blood, sampled in a trial of the OX40 agonist ivuxolimab. These receptors all stem from an adult with an advanced solid tumor such as melanoma, head and neck, liver or kidney cancer.

This chain uses TRBV4-3 with TRBJ1-2, with 12 bases identical to TRBD1. The CDR3 length is 17 residues. Germline lookup yields CDR1 LGHNA and CDR2 YSLEER. V was clipped by 3 bases and J by 5 bases; unmatched bases: 10. The CDR3 DNA reads as TGCGCCAGCAGCCACGGGACAGGGGGCCCTAGCTCTTATGGCTACACCTTC. Its protein is CASSHGTGGPSSYGYTF.

The rearrangement links TRBV9 to TRBJ1-5; D is undetermined. Trimming removed 0 bases at V and 5 bases at J, with 12 bases between. The germline gives CDR1 SGDLS, CDR2 YYNGEE. The CDR3 is made up of 15 amino acids. CDR3 region: CASSVDWGGDQPQHF. In nucleotides, the CDR3 is TGTGCCAGCAGCGTAGATTGGGGAGGAGATCAGCCCCAGCATTTT.

The J gene is TRBJ2-7, the V gene TRBV11-1, with D tentatively TRBD1 or TRBD2 (5 bases each). Germline CDR1 is SGHAT and CDR2 is FQDESV (reference sequence). The CDR3 length is 13 residues. Trimming pared 4 bases from V and 7 bases from J, leaving 14 bases between. CDR3 sequence reads: CASSSGRAGEQYF. CDR3 sequence (DNA): TGTGCCAGCAGCTCGGGACGGGCCGGAGAGCAGTACTTC.

In the case of this clone: An end of the junction does not agree with germline; a read error may underlie this. This sequence joins TRBV6-6 and TRBJ1-5; 7 nucleotides match TRBD1. CDR1 is MNHNY, CDR2 SVGAGI, per germline (reference sequence). The CDR3 runs to 12 residues. The CDR3 loop reads CASSNLDRVDNF. The CDR3 nucleotides read TGTGCCAGCAGTAACCTCGACAGGGTGGACAACTTT.

In its sample, this clone was seen once. The J gene is TRBJ2-7, the V gene TRBV11-3; 8 bases fit TRBD1. Germline V lookup: CDR1 SGHNT, CDR2 YENEEA. CDR3 length: 15 amino acids. Germline trimming cut 4 bases from V and 5 bases from J; bases unmatched to any gene: 10. Written as DNA, the CDR3 is TGTGCCAGCAGCTCCCGGGACAGGTTTGGGAACGAGCAGTACTTC. As protein: CASSSRDRFGNEQYF. The full variable domain, completed using reference TRBV11-3 and TRBJ2-7, is EAGVVQSPRYKIIEKKQPVAFWCNPISGHNTLYWYLQNLGQGPELLIRYENEEAVDDSQLPKDRFSAERLKGVDSTLKIQPAELGDSAVYLCASSSRDRFGNEQYFGPGTRLTVT.

The gene calls are TRBV7-2 and TRBJ1-2, with a weak D call TRBD1 (6 bases). The CDR3 contains 14 residues. Trimming stripped 0 bases from V and 4 bases from J, with 9 bases between. The germline gives CDR1 SGHTA, CDR2 FQGNSA. DNA of the CDR3: TGTGCCAGCAGCTTAGCACAGGGCGGCTATGGCTACACCTTC. Translation gives CASSLAQGGYGYTF.

This sequence joins TRBV12-5 and TRBJ1-5; D is undetermined. This CDR3 contains 12 residues. Trimming took off 1 base at V and 5 bases at J, with 3 bases between the two ends. From germline, CDR1 is LGHNT and CDR2 FRNRAP. The CDR3 loop is CASGLGHQPQHF. In DNA form, the CDR3 reads TGTGCTAGTGGTTTGGGCCATCAGCCCCAGCATTTT.

This rearrangement joins TRBV6-4 to TRBJ2-3; D is possibly TRBD2 (5 bases). Germline V lookup: CDR1 MRHNA, CDR2 SNTAGT. Trimming removed 3 bases from V and 1 base from J, with 11 bases in between. The CDR3 extends over 15 amino acids. CDR3 sequence reads: CASSDESGGTDTQYF. The CDR3 DNA reads TGTGCCAGCAGTGATGAGAGCGGCGGCACAGATACGCAGTATTTT.

This clone was counted a single time. The chain combines TRBV4-1 with TRBJ1-2; the D is unclear. V was pared by 0 bases and J by 4 bases, with 12 bases between. The length of the CDR3 is 15 residues. Germline CDR1 and CDR2: MGHRA and YSYEKL. The CDR3 spells CASSQEASGGYGYTF. The CDR3 DNA sequence: TGCGCCAGCAGCCAAGAGGCCTCCGGAGGCTATGGCTACACCTTC.

The chain recombines TRBV7-9 with TRBJ1-2, with TRBD1 matching 7 bases. CDR1 SEHNR and CDR2 FQNEAQ come from the germline V gene (reference sequence). V lost 5 bases to trimming and J lost 3 bases; unmatched junction nucleotides: 0. The CDR3 has 12 amino acids. CDR3 protein: CASSQGDYGYTF. CDR3 nucleotides: TGTGCCAGCAGCCAGGGGGACTATGGCTACACCTTC.

This rearrangement joins TRBV18 to TRBJ1-6, with unresolved D. Trimming took 0 bases from V and 0 from J, leaving 9 bases between them. The CDR3 covers 17 residues. The germline gives CDR1 KGHSH, CDR2 LQKENI. CDR3 bases: TGTGCCAGCTCACCACCGGGCAGCCTCTCCTATAATTCACCCCTCCACTTT. Its protein product is CASSPPGSLSYNSPLHF.